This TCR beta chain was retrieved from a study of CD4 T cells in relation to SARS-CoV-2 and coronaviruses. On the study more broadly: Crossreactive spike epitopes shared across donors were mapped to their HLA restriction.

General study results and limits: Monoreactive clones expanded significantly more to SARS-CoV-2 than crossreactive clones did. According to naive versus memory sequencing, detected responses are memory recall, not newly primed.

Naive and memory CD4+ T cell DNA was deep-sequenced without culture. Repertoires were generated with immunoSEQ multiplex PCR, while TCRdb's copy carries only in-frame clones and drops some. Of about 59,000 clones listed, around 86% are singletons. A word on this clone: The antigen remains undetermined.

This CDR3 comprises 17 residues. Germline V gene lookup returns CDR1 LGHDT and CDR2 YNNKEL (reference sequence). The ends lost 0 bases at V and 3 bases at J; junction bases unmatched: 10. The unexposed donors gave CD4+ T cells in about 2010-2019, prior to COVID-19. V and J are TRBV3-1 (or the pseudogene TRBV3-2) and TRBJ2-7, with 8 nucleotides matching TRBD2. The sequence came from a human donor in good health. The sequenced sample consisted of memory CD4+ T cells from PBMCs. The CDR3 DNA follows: TGTGCCAGCAGCCAAGAAGTAGGACTAGCAAATTTCTACGAGCAGTACTTC. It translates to CASSQEVGLANFYEQYF.